The next 25 T cell receptor beta chains were all read from a single sample in a study of blood T cell repertoires in COVID-19 (dated by TCRdb to about 2020). Preparation of the library involved the immunoSEQ multiplex PCR assay. TCRdb limited this immuneACCESS table to in-frame rearrangements with V and J called. A share of clones is missing; checked studies link under half to unresolved V genes, and the rest is unexplained. This sample has 200,000 to 250,000 clones in its table, and more than 80% of those were observed once. Roughly 1.2% of the sample lies in the top ten. Input material: peripheral blood. The receptors here all came from a woman in her thirties with COVID-19, enrolled during active disease.

This clone occurred once. The rearrangement uses TRBV5-1 and TRBJ2-1; 8 bases align to TRBD1. The germline V gene encodes CDR1 SGHRS and CDR2 YFSETQ. V shed 2 bases and J 1 base; nucleotides not matched to a gene: 2. The CDR3 loop spans 15 amino acids. The CDR3 here is CASSFGQGSYNEQFF. The DNA for the CDR3 is TGCGCCAGCAGCTTCGGACAGGGTTCCTACAATGAGCAGTTCTTC.

This chain links TRBV12-3 or TRBV12-4 with TRBJ2-5; 7 nucleotides align to TRBD2. The trim removed 7 bases at V and 1 base at J, leaving 3 bases unmatched. The CDR3 runs 13 residues. The CDR3 loop is CASKAGIQETQYF. In DNA, the CDR3 is TGTGCCAGCAAAGCGGGGATCCAAGAGACCCAGTACTTC.

The gene calls are TRBV27 and TRBJ1-6, with D possibly TRBD1 on 5 matching bases. CDR3 length: 14 residues. The V end lost 5 bases, the J end lost 7 bases, and 12 bases lay between the germline ends. Germline CDR1 is MNHEY and CDR2 is SMNVEV (reference sequence). The DNA of the CDR3 is TGTGCCAGCAGTCGCGGCAACAGGAATTCACCCCTCCACTTT. Protein product: CASSRGNRNSPLHF.

The chain recombines TRBV11-2 with TRBJ2-1; D is possibly TRBD2 (6 bases). V gave up 7 bases and J gave up 0 bases, with 13 bases separating them. The germline gives CDR1 SGHAT, CDR2 FQNNGV. The CDR3 has 15 residues. CDR3: CASTLDGGSYNEQFF. The DNA for the CDR3 is TGTGCCAGCACCCTGGACGGGGGCTCCTACAATGAGCAGTTCTTC.

V usage is TRBV13 and J usage is TRBJ1-1; D not certain. The CDR3 is made up of 14 amino acids. The V end lost 6 bases, the J end lost 4 bases, and 15 bases lay between the germline ends. The V gene's germline CDR1 is PRHDT and CDR2 FYEKMQ (reference sequence). The CDR3 DNA reads as TGTGCCAGCAGAGACATTTCCCTGGGCACTGAAGCTTTCTTT. As protein: CASRDISLGTEAFF. The variable domain in full, with the rest retrieved from reference TRBV13 and TRBJ1-1, is AAGVIQSPRHLIKEKRETATLKCYPIPRHDTVYWYQQGPGQDPQFLISFYEKMQSDKGSIPDRFSAQQFSDYHSELNMSSLELGDSALYFCASRDISLGTEAFFGQGTRLTVV.

The chain carries TRBV6-2 or TRBV6-3 and TRBJ2-7, with D unclear. The germline gives CDR1 MNHEY, CDR2 SVGEGT. V lost 4 bases and J lost 3, with 4 bases in between. The CDR3 is 11 residues long. The CDR3 nucleotides are TGTGCCAGCAGTTCCCTCTACGAGCAGTACTTC. As protein: CASSSLYEQYF.

This clone was counted a single time. This sequence joins TRBV7-8 and TRBJ1-4; possible D gene TRBD1, 6 bases. Germline CDR1 SGHVS, CDR2 FQNEAQ. The V gene lost 3 bases and the J gene lost 5 bases, with 13 bases spanning the gap. There are 15 residues in the CDR3. The CDR3 loop reads CASSFAVGGNEKLFF. CDR3 coding DNA: TGTGCCAGCAGCTTTGCAGTAGGGGGAAATGAAAAACTGTTTTTT.

V usage is TRBV19 and J usage is TRBJ1-2; D unresolved. The CDR3 spans 14 residues. Trimming removed 0 bases from V and 2 bases from J, with 7 bases in between. Germline V lookup: CDR1 LNHDA, CDR2 SQIVND (reference sequence). The CDR3, as DNA: TGTGCCAGTAGTATAGATCCGGAGAACTATGGCTACACCTTC. This encodes CASSIDPENYGYTF.

The chain links TRBV9 to TRBJ2-1, with D perhaps matching TRBD1 (7 bases). Trimming pared 4 bases from V and 8 bases from J, leaving 19 bases between. Germline V gene sequence: CDR1 SGDLS, CDR2 YYNGEE. The CDR3 runs 15 residues. DNA of the CDR3: TGTGCCAGCAGCCTGGAGGGGGCTAGTGGAGATGAGCAGTTCTTC. It codes for CASSLEGASGDEQFF.

This clone occurred once. The V and J genes are TRBV5-6 and TRBJ1-3; D remains ambiguous. Germline V gene sequence: CDR1 SGHDT, CDR2 YYEEEE. V gave up 1 base and J gave up 4 bases, with 9 bases separating them. The CDR3 runs to 14 residues. CDR3 region: CASSLPGPGNTIYF. Written as DNA, the CDR3 is TGTGCCAGCAGCTTGCCTGGGCCAGGAAACACCATATATTTT.

The chain recombines TRBV5-1 with TRBJ2-3; D is unresolved. There are 14 residues in the CDR3. Germline-derived CDR1 and CDR2 are SGHRS and YFSETQ. The germline V and J ends were trimmed by 0 bases and 2 bases, with 7 bases remaining between them. The CDR3 DNA reads as TGCGCCAGCAGCTTGGACAGAAACACAGATACGCAGTATTTT. Its protein product is CASSLDRNTDTQYF. Based on the CDR3 plus reference TRBV5-1 and TRBJ2-3, the full variable domain is KAGVTQTPRYLIKTRGQQVTLSCSPISGHRSVSWYQQTPGQGLQFLFEYFSETQRNKGNFPGRFSGRQFSNSRSEMNVSTLELGDSALYLCASSLDRNTDTQYFGPGTRLTVL.

The chain links TRBV7-2 to TRBJ2-7; 11 bases are a match to TRBD2. J lost 3 bases, V lost 5 bases, and 6 bases had no gene match. The germline V gene encodes CDR1 SGHTA and CDR2 FQGNSA. The CDR3 totals 15 residues. CDR3: CASSTWGTSGYEQYF. The DNA for the CDR3 is TGTGCCAGCAGCACCTGGGGGACTAGCGGCTACGAGCAGTACTTC.

V gene TRBV15 combines with J gene TRBJ2-7; the match to TRBD1 covers 8 bases. Germline loops: CDR1 LNHNV, CDR2 YYDKDF (reference sequence). The CDR3 has 14 amino acids. V was pared by 3 bases and J by 5 bases, with 6 bases of the junction left unmatched. CDR3 sequence reads: CATSSDRGPHEQYF. The CDR3 nucleotides are TGTGCCACCAGCAGTGACAGGGGCCCCCACGAGCAGTACTTC.

The V and J genes are TRBV29-1 and TRBJ1-4; 8 positions match TRBD1. With 5 bases clipped from V and 4 bases from J, the junction kept 3 bases outside the gene matches. This CDR3 is 13 amino acids long. The germline gives CDR1 SQVTM, CDR2 ANQGSEA. The CDR3 sequence: CSVSGQDNEKLFF. CDR3 nucleotides: TGCAGCGTTTCGGGACAGGATAATGAAAAACTGTTTTTT. The full variable domain, completed using reference TRBV29-1 and TRBJ1-4, is SAVISQKPSRDICQRGTSLTIQCQVDSQVTMMFWYRQQPGQSLTLIATANQGSEATYESGFVIDKFPISRPNLTFSTLTVSNMSPEDSSIYLCSVSGQDNEKLFFGSGTQLSVL.

As DNA, the CDR3 is TGTGCCAGCAGCCCGAGGACAGGGGCCTCACCCCTCCACTTT. Its translation is CASSPRTGASPLHF. The chain carries TRBV5-6 and TRBJ1-6, with 9 bases matching TRBD1. The CDR3 is 14 amino acids. CDR1 and CDR2 from the germline V gene are SGHDT and YYEEEE. V lost 4 bases and J lost 10; bases outside the gene matches: 6. Full variable domain (remainder filled in from reference TRBV5-6 and TRBJ1-6): DAGVTQSPTHLIKTRGQQVTLRCSPKSGHDTVSWYQQALGQGPQFIFQYYEEEERQRGNFPDRFSGHQFPNYSSELNVNALLLGDSALYLCASSPRTGASPLHFGNGTRLTVT.

The rearrangement links TRBV28 to TRBJ2-3; maybe TRBD2 (6 bases). With 5 bases removed from V and 8 bases from J, the gap between germline ends came to 11 bases. Germline CDR1 is MDHEN and CDR2 is SYDVKM. CDR3 length equals 12 residues. The CDR3 protein is CASSLPGLTQYF. CDR3 in DNA: TGTGCCAGCAGTCTCCCGGGACTTACGCAGTATTTT.

V gene TRBV27 combines with J gene TRBJ1-6, with D possibly being TRBD1 (6 bases). V lost 7 bases and J 3 bases, leaving 13 bases between the germline ends. The CDR3 runs 15 residues. Germline V CDR1 and CDR2: MNHEY, SMNVEV (reference sequence). The CDR3 nucleotides are TGTGCCAGCACCCAGGGGACGGGCTATAATTCACCCCTCCACTTT. Translated: CASTQGTGYNSPLHF.

In DNA, the CDR3 is TGTGCCAGCAGTGAAGAAGGACCCCGGACCGGGGACTATGGCTACACCTTC. Residues: CASSEEGPRTGDYGYTF. The chain uses TRBV6-1 and TRBJ1-2; D remains unclear. The ends were cut back, 1 base at V and 3 bases at J, with 18 bases in the middle. The CDR3 length is 17 residues. Germline CDR1 and CDR2: MNHNS and SASEGT.

The rearrangement uses TRBV27 and TRBJ2-1, with 7 bases identical to TRBD1. The germline V gene encodes CDR1 MNHEY and CDR2 SMNVEV (reference sequence). The CDR3 spans 12 residues. The junction had 2 bases not matched to a gene; V was cut back by 6 bases and J by 6 bases. The CDR3 loop reads CASSPGGNEQFF. CDR3 DNA sequence: TGTGCCAGCAGCCCAGGGGGCAATGAGCAGTTCTTC.

The V and J genes are TRBV21-1 and TRBJ2-5; the DNA was not used to check the table's D call, TRBD2. TRBV21-1 is classified as a pseudogene. CDR3 size: 14 residues. CDR3 DNA sequence: TGTGCCTGTGTTAGGACTAGCGGCCAAGAGACCCAGTACTTC. Translating it yields CACVRTSGQETQYF.

The sample holds one count of this clone. The chain combines TRBV7-7 with TRBJ2-1, with 10 bases identical to TRBD2. CDR3 size: 17 residues. From germline, CDR1 is SSHAT and CDR2 FNYEAQ (reference sequence). The V and J ends lost 3 bases and 5 bases, in that order; junction bases with no gene match: 10. CDR3: CASSFSGTGLADNEQFF. CDR3 nucleotide sequence: TGTGCCAGCAGCTTTTCAGGGACTGGACTAGCGGACAATGAGCAGTTCTTC.

V is TRBV11-2 and J is TRBJ2-1, with D perhaps TRBD1 (5 bases). V was clipped by 2 bases and J by 8 bases, with 16 bases between them. The CDR3 contains 15 residues. Germline V CDR1 and CDR2: SGHAT, FQNNGV. The CDR3 sequence: CASSLIGRASDEQFF. In DNA form, the CDR3 reads TGTGCCAGCAGCTTAATCGGCAGGGCCAGCGATGAGCAGTTCTTC.

This clone was observed once. The chain employs TRBV4-2 and TRBJ1-2; D ambiguous. CDR1 LGHNA and CDR2 YNFKEQ come from the germline V gene. The CDR3 extends over 13 amino acids. V was trimmed by 0 bases and J by 7 bases, leaving 9 bases between them. The CDR3 DNA reads as TGTGCCAGCAGCCAAGATCGGGGAGGTGGCTACACCTTC. Its translation: CASSQDRGGGYTF.

The chain couples TRBV7-8 to TRBJ2-7; TRBD1 matches at 9 bases. Trimming at V came to 4 bases and at J to 2 bases, leaving 9 bases not matched to a gene. CDR1 is SGHVS, CDR2 FQNEAQ, per germline. This CDR3 is built from 16 residues. This CDR3 reads CASSSPGQGPTYEQYF. The CDR3 nucleotides read TGTGCCAGCAGCTCACCGGGACAGGGACCAACCTACGAGCAGTACTTC.

The chain is built from TRBV7-2 and TRBJ2-2; TRBD2 agrees at 10 bases. Losses at the gene ends were 2 bases for V and 0 bases for J; bases not matched to a gene: 6. The germline gives CDR1 SGHTA, CDR2 FQGNSA. There are 18 residues in the CDR3. CDR3 loop: CASSLWPSGGANTGELFF. CDR3 bases: TGTGCCAGCAGCTTATGGCCCAGCGGGGGGGCGAACACCGGGGAGCTGTTTTTT.